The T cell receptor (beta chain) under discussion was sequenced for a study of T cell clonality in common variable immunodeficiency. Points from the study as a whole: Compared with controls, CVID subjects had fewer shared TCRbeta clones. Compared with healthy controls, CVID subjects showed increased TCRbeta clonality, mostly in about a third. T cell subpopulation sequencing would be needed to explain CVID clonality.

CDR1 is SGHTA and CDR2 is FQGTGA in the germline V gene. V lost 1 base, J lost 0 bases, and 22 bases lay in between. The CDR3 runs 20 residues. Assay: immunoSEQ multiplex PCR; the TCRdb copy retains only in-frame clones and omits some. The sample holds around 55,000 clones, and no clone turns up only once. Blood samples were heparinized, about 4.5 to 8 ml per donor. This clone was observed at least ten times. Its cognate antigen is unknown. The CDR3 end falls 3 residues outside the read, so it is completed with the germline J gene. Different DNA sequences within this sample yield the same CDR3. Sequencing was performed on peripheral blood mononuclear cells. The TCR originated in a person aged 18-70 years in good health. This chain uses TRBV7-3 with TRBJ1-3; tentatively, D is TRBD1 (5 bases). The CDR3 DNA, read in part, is TGTGCCAGCAGCTTAAGGGGGGACGGCGGGCCGCGGGACTCTGGAAACACC. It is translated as CASSLRGDGGPRDSGNT. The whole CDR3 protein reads CASSLRGDGGPRDSGNTIYF.